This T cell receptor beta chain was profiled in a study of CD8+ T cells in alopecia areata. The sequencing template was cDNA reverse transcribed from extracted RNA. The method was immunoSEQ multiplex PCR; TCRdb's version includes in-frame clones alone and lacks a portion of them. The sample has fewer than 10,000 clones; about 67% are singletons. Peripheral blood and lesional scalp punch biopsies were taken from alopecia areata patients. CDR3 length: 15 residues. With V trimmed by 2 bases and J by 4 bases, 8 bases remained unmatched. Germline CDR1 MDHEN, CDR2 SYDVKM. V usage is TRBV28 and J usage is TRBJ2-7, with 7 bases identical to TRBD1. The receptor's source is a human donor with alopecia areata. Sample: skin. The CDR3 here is CASSLGGQYRYEQYF. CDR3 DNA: TGTGCCAGCAGTTTAGGGGGACAGTACCGGTACGAGCAGTACTTC. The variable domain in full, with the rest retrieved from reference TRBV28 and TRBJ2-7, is DVKVTQSSRYLVKRTGEKVFLECVQDMDHENMFWYRQDPGLGLRLIYFSYDVKMKEKGDIPEGYSVSREKKERFSLILESASTNQTSMYLCASSLGGQYRYEQYFGPGTRLTVT.